This T cell receptor (beta chain) came from a study of T cells after yellow fever vaccination. MiXCR, run by TCRdb on the 5' RACE reads, gives a single entry per CDR3 protein. The sample yields 300,000 or so distinct CDR3 sequences, under 15% seen once. The CDR3 extends over 15 amino acids. The J segment lost 5 bases and the V segment lost 4 bases, leaving 8 bases of the junction unmatched. Germline CDR1 is SGHRS and CDR2 is YFSETQ. V is TRBV5-1 and J is TRBJ2-1, with TRBD1 matching over 8 bases. The material sequenced was CD4+ T cells sorted from PBMCs, taken 45 days after the yellow fever booster vaccination. The sequence was collected from a man aged 25 to 45 who received the YFV17D yellow fever vaccine. CDR3 in amino acids: CASSPGGGMDNEQFF. The CDR3 DNA is TGCGCCAGCAGCCCAGGGGGCGGTATGGACAATGAGCAGTTCTTC.